This record covers a single T cell receptor beta chain. Its specificity is unknown. Cells sorted by CD45RO/CCR7/CD25/CD127/CD95/CD27 comprised CD4+ naive, central memory, regulatory and stem cell-like memory cells. CDR1 is SGHAT, CDR2 FQNNGV, per germline. The CDR3 spans 17 residues. V gave up 3 bases and J gave up 4 bases; unmatched junction bases: 13. The data derive from a study of beta chain features in type 1 diabetes. Study-wide results and limits: Overrepresentation of cells with high TCR expression could result from cDNA sequencing. HLA influence on TCRB rearrangement stayed unresolved here. Type 1 diabetes patients had TCRB CDR3s that were shorter (moderately but significantly so) in all four CD4+ subsets.

Every isolated RNA sample was fully reverse transcribed, so sequencing captured expressed TCRB transcripts. The study sequenced naive, central memory and regulatory T cell samples to an average of about 3.8 million reads. TCRdb's copy holds only in-frame clones and misses some; the assay was immunoSEQ multiplex PCR. The sample consists of 300,000 or so clones, about a tenth of them appearing once. The TCR sequence derives from a man under 40 with type 1 diabetes. The rearrangement joins TRBV11-2 to TRBJ1-1; 8 nucleotides align to TRBD1. Sequenced material: central memory CD4+ T cells from blood. CDR3 sequence reads: CASSFAGGQEGSTEAFF. CDR3 coding DNA: TGTGCCAGCAGCTTTGCCGGGGGACAGGAAGGGAGCACTGAAGCTTTCTTT.